Shown below are 10 T cell receptor beta chains from a single sample sequenced in a study of OX40 agonist ivuxolimab in advanced cancers. Libraries were prepared by immunoSEQ multiplex PCR; TCRdb keeps only in-frame clonotypes and omits some of them. This sample yields about 15,000 clones, of which around 80% are seen a single time; approximately 30% belongs to the top ten. Sequences were derived from CD4+ or CD8+ T cells sorted from blood, sampled in a trial of the OX40 agonist ivuxolimab. These receptors were obtained from an adult with an advanced solid tumor such as melanoma, head and neck, liver or kidney cancer.

CDR3 sequence (DNA): TGTGCCAGCAGCTTAGCCCTTGAGCAAGAGACCCAGTACTTC. It specifies CASSLALEQETQYF. The chain recombines TRBV7-4 with TRBJ2-5; unclear D gene. V gave up 0 bases and J gave up 2 bases, with 7 bases separating them. Germline V CDR1 and CDR2: SGHVT, SQSDAQ. There are 14 residues in the CDR3.

V usage is TRBV28 and J usage is TRBJ2-3; D call uncertain. CDR1 and CDR2 from the germline V gene are MDHEN and SYDVKM. V shed 2 bases and J shed 2 bases, with 14 bases lying between them. This CDR3 has 16 residues. The CDR3 here is CASSLIELLHTDTQYF. CDR3 nucleotides: TGTGCCAGCAGTTTAATCGAGCTTCTACACACAGATACGCAGTATTTT.

J is TRBJ2-7 and V is TRBV27; TRBD1 aligns across 9 bases. V lost 4 bases, J lost 4 bases, and 8 bases stayed unmatched. The CDR3 spans 15 residues. Germline V gene lookup returns CDR1 MNHEY and CDR2 SMNVEV (reference sequence). CDR3 nucleotides: TGTGCCAGCAGTTCAAAGGGGGACAGGGTGTACGAGCAGTACTTC. As protein: CASSSKGDRVYEQYF.

The rearrangement uses TRBV15 and TRBJ2-3; 11 bases line up with TRBD2. The CDR3 sequence is 16 residues long. The junction had 10 bases not matched to a gene; V was cut back by 8 bases and J by 3 bases. Germline loops: CDR1 LNHNV, CDR2 YYDKDF (reference sequence). The CDR3 region is CATRTRLAGRTDTQYF. The CDR3 DNA is TGTGCCACCCGAACTAGACTAGCGGGGAGGACAGATACGCAGTATTTT.

The V and J genes are TRBV9 and TRBJ1-1; D is uncertain. The ends were cut back, 0 bases at V and 4 bases at J, with 13 bases in the middle. CDR1 is SGDLS and CDR2 is YYNGEE in the germline V gene. This CDR3 is 15 amino acids long. The CDR3 DNA follows: TGTGCCAGCAGCGTAGGTAGTTATTCGGGCACTGAAGCTTTCTTT. Its translation: CASSVGSYSGTEAFF.

The rearrangement joins TRBV4-2 to TRBJ1-2; maybe TRBD1 (5 bases). Trimming removed 1 base from V and 4 bases from J, with 13 bases in between. The CDR3 sequence is 15 residues long. Germline V gives CDR1 LGHNA, CDR2 YNFKEQ. The CDR3, as DNA: TGTGCCAGCAGCCAAGGGACAAATACAGGCTATGGCTACACCTTC. Translated: CASSQGTNTGYGYTF.

Remarks on this clone: The identical CDR3 is also encoded by other nucleotide sequences in the sample. The chain joins TRBV6-1 to TRBJ1-1; possibly TRBD1 for D (6 bases). The CDR3 totals 16 residues. Trimming pared 4 bases from V and 3 bases from J, leaving 18 bases between. In germline, CDR1 is MNHNS, CDR2 SASEGT. The CDR3 sequence: CASSAGTSRKDTEAFF. CDR3 bases: TGTGCCAGCAGTGCGGGGACAAGCCGGAAGGACACTGAAGCTTTCTTT.

V gene TRBV5-4 combines with J gene TRBJ2-3; 9 nucleotides match TRBD2. Germline CDR1 and CDR2: SGHNT and YYREEE (reference sequence). The CDR3 runs to 16 residues. Trimming cost V 2 bases and J 1 base; bases outside gene matches: 5. CDR3 in DNA: TGTGCCAGCAGCTTTGAACTAGCGGGTCGCACAGATACGCAGTATTTT. This gives the protein CASSFELAGRTDTQYF.

The chain employs TRBV7-7 and TRBJ2-5; no reliable D call. Germline CDR1 reads SSHAT; CDR2 reads FNYEAQ (reference sequence). Trimming left V 1 base short and J 5 bases short, with 14 bases between. The CDR3 runs 15 residues. CDR3 residues: CASSLVAGPSETQYF. The CDR3 nucleotides are TGTGCCAGCAGCTTAGTGGCAGGACCTTCGGAGACCCAGTACTTC.

The V gene is TRBV5-4, the J gene TRBJ2-3, with TRBD2 identical over 10 bases. The CDR3 contains 17 residues. The ends lost 2 bases at V and 4 bases at J; junction bases unmatched: 10. CDR1 and CDR2 (germline): SGHNT, YYREEE (reference sequence). CDR3: CASSLGSGGASADTQYF. CDR3 DNA sequence: TGTGCCAGCAGCTTAGGAAGCGGGGGGGCCTCGGCAGATACGCAGTATTTT.